These T cell receptor beta chains were read from a single sample in a study of spatial heterogeneity in lung cancer. Via MiXCR, TCRdb re-called the 5' RACE reads, giving one row per CDR3 protein. The data show around 37,000 distinct CDR3 sequences, with 7% to 7.5% seen just once and 29% held by the top ten. Sequenced material: PBMCs, taken at surgery. The receptors were sampled from a female donor with early-stage non-small cell lung cancer. Both conserved end residues are part of each CDR3. D genes are given only for firm matches. Expanded clones are given a class, and other clones once, few, many or no size at all.

D gene	V gene	CDR3 length	clone size	J gene	CDR3 protein	CDR3 DNA
TRBD2	TRBV7-9	16	many	TRBJ2-7	CASSTSWTRRAYEQYF	TGTGCCAGCAGCACCTCCTGGACTAGACGGGCCTACGAGCAGTACTTC
-	TRBV12-3/TRBV12-4	19	few	TRBJ1-1	CASRRIDGRRGRSNTEAFF	TGTGCCAGCAGGAGAATTGATGGCAGACGGGGCAGGAGTAACACTGAAGCTTTCTTT
TRBD1	TRBV5-1	15	-	TRBJ1-5	CASSPGTGVIQPQHF	TGCGCCAGCAGCCCCGGGACAGGGGTTATACAGCCCCAGCATTTT
TRBD1	TRBV7-7	13	many	TRBJ2-7	CASSLQGGHEQYF	TGTGCTAGCAGCTTACAGGGGGGCCACGAGCAGTACTTC
-	TRBV7-2	14	many	TRBJ2-1	CASRAANSYNEQFF	TGTGCCAGCAGGGCGGCGAATTCCTACAATGAGCAGTTCTTC
-	TRBV6-1	15	-	TRBJ1-3	CASSATGFSGNTIYF	TGTGCCAGCAGTGCCACAGGATTCTCTGGAAACACCATATATTTT
-	TRBV20-1	14	many	TRBJ1-5	CSASSGSGGQPQHF	TGCAGTGCTAGTAGCGGCAGTGGTGGTCAGCCCCAGCATTTT
-	TRBV12-3/TRBV12-4	12	many	TRBJ1-4	CASSGSDEKLFF	TGTGCCAGCAGCGGCAGCGATGAAAAACTGTTTTTT
-	TRBV25-1	12	few	TRBJ2-7	CASSLILGEQYF	TGTGCCAGCAGTCTAATCCTGGGCGAGCAGTACTTC
-	TRBV4-1	15	many	TRBJ1-2	CASSQGPAAAYGYTF	TGCGCCAGCAGCCAAGGGCCAGCCGCTGCGTATGGCTACACCTTC
-	TRBV3-1	16	many	TRBJ2-3	CASSQGLSHPSDTQYF	TGTGCCAGCAGCCAAGGTCTCAGCCATCCTTCAGATACGCAGTATTTT
-	TRBV10-3	13	many	TRBJ2-3	CAITGDREDTQYF	TGTGCCATCACCGGGGACCGCGAGGATACGCAGTATTTT
-	TRBV3-1	16	many	TRBJ2-6	CASSPLRGKGANVLTF	TGTGCCAGCAGCCCCCTTAGAGGGAAAGGGGCCAACGTCCTGACTTTC
TRBD1	TRBV12-3/TRBV12-4	14	-	TRBJ1-6	CASSRTGGRSPLHF	TGTGCCAGCAGTCGTACAGGGGGCCGGTCACCCCTCCACTTT
TRBD2	TRBV29-1	14	medium-sized	TRBJ2-5	CSVEEQGTRETQYF	TGCAGCGTTGAAGAACAAGGGACTAGGGAGACCCAGTACTTC
TRBD1	TRBV5-1	15	few	TRBJ1-5	CASSSTGDGGQPQHF	TGCGCCAGCAGCTCCACAGGGGACGGGGGTCAGCCCCAGCATTTT
-	TRBV6-6	16	many	TRBJ1-4	CASSYGYTPGNEKLFF	TGTGCCAGCAGTTACGGCTATACGCCGGGGAATGAAAAACTGTTTTTT
TRBD1	TRBV7-9	13	few	TRBJ1-6	CASSLTGDSPLHF	TGTGCCAGCAGCTTAACAGGGGATTCACCCCTCCACTTT
TRBD1	TRBV2	15	few	TRBJ2-2	CASSTHSQGAGELFF	TGTGCCAGCAGTACCCATTCACAGGGGGCCGGGGAGCTGTTTTTT
-	TRBV28	13	-	TRBJ2-7	CASTRTSSYEQYF	TGTGCCAGCACCCGGACTTCTAGCTACGAGCAGTACTTC
-	TRBV6-5	14	many	TRBJ2-3	CASRTGFSTDTQYF	TGTGCCAGCCGGACGGGGTTTAGCACAGATACGCAGTATTTT
-	TRBV7-9	11	few	TRBJ1-1	CASDRNTEAFF	TGTGCCAGCGACAGGAACACTGAAGCTTTCTTT
-	TRBV4-1	13	many	TRBJ2-7	CASSQESVGAGYF	TGCGCCAGCAGCCAAGAATCTGTGGGAGCAGGGTACTTC
-	TRBV12-3/TRBV12-4	13	-	TRBJ2-1	CASSGGFYNEQFF	TGTGCCAGCAGTGGGGGGTTTTACAATGAGCAGTTCTTC
-	TRBV4-3	16	many	TRBJ1-4	CASSQDVRGAGEKLFF	TGCGCCAGCAGCCAAGATGTACGGGGGGCTGGAGAAAAACTGTTTTTT
-	TRBV10-3	14	many	TRBJ1-4	CAIRPAATNEKLFF	TGTGCCATCAGGCCGGCTGCAACTAATGAAAAACTGTTTTTT
TRBD2	TRBV10-3	16	few	TRBJ2-1	CAISGTSGQTYNEQFF	TGTGCCATCAGTGGGACTAGCGGACAGACCTACAATGAGCAGTTCTTC
TRBD2	TRBV11-2	13	-	TRBJ2-5	CASSLAGVVTQYF	TGTGCCAGCAGTTTAGCGGGGGTGGTGACCCAGTACTTC
TRBD2	TRBV7-2	17	many	TRBJ2-5	CASSSTPTSVYQETQYF	TGTGCCAGCAGCTCGACCCCGACTAGCGTTTACCAAGAGACCCAGTACTTC
TRBD2	TRBV20-1	18	many	TRBJ2-3	CSARAATSGGAVPDTQYF	TGCAGTGCTAGAGCCGCGACTAGCGGGGGGGCCGTCCCAGATACGCAGTATTTT
-	TRBV29-1	15	few	TRBJ1-1	CSVLPGHLMNTEAFF	TGCAGCGTCCTACCGGGACACTTGATGAACACTGAAGCTTTCTTT
TRBD2	TRBV27	15	few	TRBJ2-7	CASSLSGLAGSLAYF	TGTGCCAGCAGTTTGTCGGGACTAGCGGGTAGCCTAGCGTACTTC
-	TRBV15	14	many	TRBJ2-3	CATSRDLIGDTQYF	TGTGCCACCAGCAGAGACCTTATTGGAGATACGCAGTATTTT
-	TRBV6-4	15	many	TRBJ2-3	CASSEGPGDTDTQYF	TGTGCCAGCAGTGAAGGGCCTGGGGACACAGATACGCAGTATTTT
-	TRBV20-1	16	many	TRBJ1-1	CSARLPSGRLNTEAFF	TGCAGTGCTAGATTGCCCTCGGGCCGGCTGAACACTGAAGCTTTCTTT
-	TRBV7-8	11	medium-sized	TRBJ1-1	CASSTHGRAFF	TGTGCCAGCAGCACCCACGGGAGAGCTTTCTTT
-	TRBV20-1	14	many	TRBJ1-5	CSARAPEGNQPQHF	TGCAGTGCTCGTGCCCCAGAAGGCAATCAGCCCCAGCATTTT
TRBD2	TRBV20-1	16	many	TRBJ2-7	CSASGTSGRSQYEQYF	TGCAGTGCCTCCGGGACTAGCGGGAGGTCGCAGTACGAGCAGTACTTC
TRBD2	TRBV29-1	12	many	TRBJ2-5	CSVGTSGETQYF	TGCAGCGTCGGGACTAGCGGAGAGACCCAGTACTTC
-	TRBV29-1	10	many	TRBJ2-1	CSAMNSEQFF	TGCAGCGCTATGAATAGCGAGCAGTTCTTC
TRBD2	TRBV7-3	17	many	TRBJ2-1	CASSPRLAGGLPAEQFF	TGTGCCAGCAGCCCAAGACTAGCGGGGGGACTCCCGGCTGAGCAGTTCTTC
-	TRBV29-1	12	many	TRBJ2-3	CSVVTPTDTQYF	TGCAGCGTTGTGACTCCCACAGATACGCAGTATTTT
TRBD2	TRBV5-1	16	-	TRBJ2-1	CASIYSAGGPYNEQFF	TGCGCCAGCATTTATTCGGCGGGAGGACCCTACAATGAGCAGTTCTTC
-	TRBV6-2/TRBV6-3	16	-	TRBJ1-2	CASSRSGARRNYGYTF	TGTGCCAGCAGTAGATCAGGAGCCAGGCGAAACTATGGCTACACCTTC
-	TRBV12-3/TRBV12-4	13	many	TRBJ2-7	CASSLLSGSEQYF	TGTGCCAGCAGTTTATTGAGCGGAAGCGAGCAGTACTTC
-	TRBV7-2	13	-	TRBJ2-7	CASSLAAPYEQYF	TGTGCCAGCAGCTTGGCTGCACCCTACGAGCAGTACTTC
TRBD2	TRBV20-1	15	-	TRBJ2-3	CSALLAGAGTDTQYF	TGCAGTGCTTTATTAGCGGGAGCTGGCACAGATACGCAGTATTTT
-	TRBV27	15	many	TRBJ2-7	CASSPHEGDSYEQYF	TGTGCCAGCAGTCCCCATGAGGGGGACTCCTACGAGCAGTACTTC
-	TRBV7-2	14	many	TRBJ2-5	CASSLAGGRETQYF	TGTGCCAGCAGCTTAGCAGGAGGGCGGGAGACCCAGTACTTC
-	TRBV3-1	14	many	TRBJ1-4	CASSQATGDEKLFF	TGTGCCAGCAGCCAAGCCACAGGCGACGAAAAACTGTTTTTT
-	TRBV29-1	16	many	TRBJ2-3	CSVIRSSGASTDTQYF	TGCAGCGTCATTCGGAGTTCGGGGGCTAGCACAGATACGCAGTATTTT
-	TRBV28	12	few	TRBJ2-1	CAAGESYNEQFF	TGTGCCGCCGGGGAATCCTACAATGAGCAGTTCTTC
TRBD2	TRBV6-5	19	few	TRBJ2-6	CASSYGGLAGVAGANVLTF	TGTGCCAGCAGTTACGGGGGGTTAGCGGGAGTGGCTGGGGCCAACGTCCTGACTTTC
TRBD1	TRBV6-5	14	-	TRBJ2-7	CASSRDRGPNEQYF	TGTGCCAGCAGCCGGGACAGGGGGCCCAACGAGCAGTACTTC
-	TRBV27	13	many	TRBJ2-3	CASSLTSTDTQYF	TGTGCCAGCAGTCTGACTAGCACAGATACGCAGTATTTT
TRBD1	TRBV9	14	many	TRBJ1-1	CASSVGQLNTEAFF	TGTGCCAGCAGCGTGGGACAGCTGAACACTGAAGCTTTCTTT
-	TRBV30	11	few	TRBJ1-2	CAGGQPYGYTF	TGTGCCGGTGGACAGCCGTATGGCTACACCTTC
-	TRBV5-1	14	few	TRBJ1-2	CASSLIATNYGYTF	TGCGCCAGCAGCTTGATTGCTACTAACTATGGCTACACCTTC
-	TRBV7-7	16	many	TRBJ1-3	CASTHRASSSGNTIYF	TGTGCTAGCACCCACCGGGCAAGCAGCTCTGGAAACACCATATATTTT
-	TRBV29-1	12	-	TRBJ2-3	CSVEDSTDTQYF	TGCAGCGTTGAAGATAGCACAGATACGCAGTATTTT